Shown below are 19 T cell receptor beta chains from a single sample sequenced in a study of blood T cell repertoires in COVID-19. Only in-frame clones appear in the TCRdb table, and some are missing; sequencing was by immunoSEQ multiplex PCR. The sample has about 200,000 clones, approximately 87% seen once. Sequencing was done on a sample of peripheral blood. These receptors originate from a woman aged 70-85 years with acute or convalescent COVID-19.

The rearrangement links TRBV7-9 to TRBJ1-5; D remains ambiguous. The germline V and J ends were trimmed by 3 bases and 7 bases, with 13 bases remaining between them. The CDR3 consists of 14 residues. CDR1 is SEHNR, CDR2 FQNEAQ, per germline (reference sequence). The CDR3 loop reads CASSLAGMGQPQHF. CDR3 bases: TGTGCCAGCAGCTTGGCGGGGATGGGGCAGCCCCAGCATTTT. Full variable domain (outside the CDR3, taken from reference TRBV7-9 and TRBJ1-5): DTGVSQNPRHKITKRGQNVTFRCDPISEHNRLYWYRQTLGQGPEFLTYFQNEAQLEKSRLLSDRFSAERPKGSFSTLEIQRTEQGDSAMYLCASSLAGMGQPQHFGDGTRLSIL.

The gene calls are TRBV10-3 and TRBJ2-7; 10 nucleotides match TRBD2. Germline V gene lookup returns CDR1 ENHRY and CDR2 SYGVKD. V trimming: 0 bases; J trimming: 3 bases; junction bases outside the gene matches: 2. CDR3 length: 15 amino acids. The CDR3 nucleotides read TGTGCCATCAGTGAGTCGACTAGCGGGCGCTACGAGCAGTACTTC. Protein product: CAISESTSGRYEQYF.

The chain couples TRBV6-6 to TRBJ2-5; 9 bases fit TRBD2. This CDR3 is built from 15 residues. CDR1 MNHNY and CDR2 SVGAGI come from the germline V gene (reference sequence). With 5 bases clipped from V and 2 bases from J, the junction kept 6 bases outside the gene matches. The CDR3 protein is CASSLSGGTQETQYF. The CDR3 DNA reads TGTGCCAGCAGTCTCAGCGGGGGGACTCAAGAGACCCAGTACTTC.

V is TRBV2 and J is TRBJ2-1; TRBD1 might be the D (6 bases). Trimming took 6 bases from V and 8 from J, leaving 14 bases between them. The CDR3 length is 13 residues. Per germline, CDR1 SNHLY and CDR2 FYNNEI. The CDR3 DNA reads TGTGCCAGCAGGCGGACAGTCCCGGATGAGCAGTTCTTC. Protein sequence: CASRRTVPDEQFF.

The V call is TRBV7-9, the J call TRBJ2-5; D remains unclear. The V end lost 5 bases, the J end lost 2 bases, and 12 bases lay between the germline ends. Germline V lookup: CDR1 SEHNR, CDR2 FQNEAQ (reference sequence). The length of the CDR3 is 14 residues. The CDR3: CASSVGLAQETQYF. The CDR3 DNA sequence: TGTGCCAGCAGCGTCGGCTTAGCACAAGAGACCCAGTACTTC.

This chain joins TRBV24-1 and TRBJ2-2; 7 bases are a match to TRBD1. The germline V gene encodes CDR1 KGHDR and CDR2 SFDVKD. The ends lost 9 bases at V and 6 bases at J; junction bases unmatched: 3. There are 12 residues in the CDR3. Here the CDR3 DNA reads TGTGCCACCGCAGGGGGTCCCGGGGAGCTGTTTTTT. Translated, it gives CATAGGPGELFF.

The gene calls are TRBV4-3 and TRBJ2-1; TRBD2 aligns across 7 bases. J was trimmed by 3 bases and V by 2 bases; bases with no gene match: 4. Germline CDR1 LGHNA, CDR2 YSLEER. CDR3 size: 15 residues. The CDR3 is CASSQQRDFYNEQFF. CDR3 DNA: TGCGCCAGCAGCCAACAGCGGGATTTCTACAATGAGCAGTTCTTC.

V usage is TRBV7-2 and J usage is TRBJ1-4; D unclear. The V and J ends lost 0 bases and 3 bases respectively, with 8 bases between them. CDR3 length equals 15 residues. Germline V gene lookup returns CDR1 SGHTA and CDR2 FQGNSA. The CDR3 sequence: CASSLATAPNEKLFF. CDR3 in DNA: TGTGCCAGCAGCTTAGCCACAGCACCTAATGAAAAACTGTTTTTT.

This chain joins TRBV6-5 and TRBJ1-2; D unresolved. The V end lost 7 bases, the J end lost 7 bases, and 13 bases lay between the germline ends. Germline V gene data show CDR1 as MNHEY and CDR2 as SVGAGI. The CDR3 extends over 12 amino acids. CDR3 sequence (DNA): TGTGCCAGCACCTCCCGGGGTGCTGGCTACACCTTC. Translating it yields CASTSRGAGYTF.

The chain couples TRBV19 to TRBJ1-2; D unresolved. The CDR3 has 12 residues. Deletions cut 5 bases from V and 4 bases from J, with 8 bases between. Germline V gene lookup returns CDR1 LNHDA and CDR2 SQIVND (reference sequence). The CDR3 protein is CASSPSSYGYTF. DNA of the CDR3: TGTGCCAGTAGTCCGAGTAGCTATGGCTACACCTTC.

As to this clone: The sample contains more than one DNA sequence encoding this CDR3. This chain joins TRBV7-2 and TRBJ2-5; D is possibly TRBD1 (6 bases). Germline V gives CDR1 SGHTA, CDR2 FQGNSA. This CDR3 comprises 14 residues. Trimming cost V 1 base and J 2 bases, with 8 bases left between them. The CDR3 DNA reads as TGTGCCAGCAGCTTAGTACAGGGTCAAGAGACCCAGTACTTC. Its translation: CASSLVQGQETQYF.

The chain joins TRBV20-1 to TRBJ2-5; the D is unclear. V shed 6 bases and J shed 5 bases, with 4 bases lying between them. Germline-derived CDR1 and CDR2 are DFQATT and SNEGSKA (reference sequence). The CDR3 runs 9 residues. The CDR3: CSAGETQYF. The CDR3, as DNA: TGCAGTGCCGGGGAGACCCAGTACTTC.

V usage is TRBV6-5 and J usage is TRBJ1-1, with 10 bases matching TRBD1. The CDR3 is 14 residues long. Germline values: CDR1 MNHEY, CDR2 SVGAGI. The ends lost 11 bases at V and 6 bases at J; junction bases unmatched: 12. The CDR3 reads CACLTGGPRPEAFF. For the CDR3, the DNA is TGTGCCTGCTTGACAGGGGGCCCACGTCCTGAAGCTTTCTTT.

This chain's CDR3 is CASSARQDTEAFF. In nucleotides, the CDR3 is TGTGCCAGCAGTGCCCGACAGGACACTGAAGCTTTCTTT. V and J are TRBV2 and TRBJ1-1, with D perhaps matching TRBD1 (6 bases). Germline V gene data show CDR1 as SNHLY and CDR2 as FYNNEI. There are 13 residues in the CDR3. V lost 4 bases and J 3 bases, leaving 9 bases between the germline ends.

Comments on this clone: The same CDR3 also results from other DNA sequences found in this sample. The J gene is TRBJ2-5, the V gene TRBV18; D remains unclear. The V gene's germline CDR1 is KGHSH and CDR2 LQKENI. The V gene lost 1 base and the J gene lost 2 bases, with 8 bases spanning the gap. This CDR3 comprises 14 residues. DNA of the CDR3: TGTGCCAGCTCACCACTGGCGACTCAAGAGACCCAGTACTTC. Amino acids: CASSPLATQETQYF. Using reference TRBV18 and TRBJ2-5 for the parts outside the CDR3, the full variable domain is NAGVMQNPRHLVRRRGQEARLRCSPMKGHSHVYWYRQLPEEGLKFMVYLQKENIIDESGMPKERFSAEFPKEGPSILRIQQVVRGDSAAYFCASSPLATQETQYFGPGTRLLVL.

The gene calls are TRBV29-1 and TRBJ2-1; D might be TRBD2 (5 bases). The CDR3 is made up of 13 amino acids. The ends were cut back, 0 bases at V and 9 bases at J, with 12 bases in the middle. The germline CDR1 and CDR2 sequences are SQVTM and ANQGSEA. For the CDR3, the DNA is TGCAGCGTTGAAGATCGGGTTGCGGGTGAGCAGTTCTTC. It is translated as CSVEDRVAGEQFF.

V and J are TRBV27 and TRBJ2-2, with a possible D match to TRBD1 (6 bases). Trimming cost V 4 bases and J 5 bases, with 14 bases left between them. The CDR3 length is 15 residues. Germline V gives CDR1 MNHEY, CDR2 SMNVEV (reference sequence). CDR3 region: CASSSGQSRTGELFF. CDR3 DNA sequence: TGTGCCAGCAGTTCTGGACAGTCGAGGACCGGGGAGCTGTTTTTT.

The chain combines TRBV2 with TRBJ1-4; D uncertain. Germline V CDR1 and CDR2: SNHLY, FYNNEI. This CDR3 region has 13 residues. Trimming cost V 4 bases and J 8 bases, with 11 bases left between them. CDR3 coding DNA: TGTGCCAGCAGTGGTCTGCCCCGGGAAAAACTGTTTTTT. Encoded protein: CASSGLPREKLFF.

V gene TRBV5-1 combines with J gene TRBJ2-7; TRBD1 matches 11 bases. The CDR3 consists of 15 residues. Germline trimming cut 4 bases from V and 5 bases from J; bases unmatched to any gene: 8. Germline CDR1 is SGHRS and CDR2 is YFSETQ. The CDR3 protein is CASSVRTGGMDEQYF. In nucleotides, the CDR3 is TGCGCCAGCAGCGTGCGGACAGGGGGCATGGACGAGCAGTACTTC.